The present TCR beta chain was sequenced within a study of blood T cells in healthy people across ages. The authors ran a second PCR of about 6 to 11 cycles using a sample-barcoded 5' primer and a J-beta primer mix. TCRdb reprocessed the 5' RACE reads with MiXCR, giving one entry per CDR3 protein. The table records around 820,000 distinct CDR3 sequences, just under 25% of them present only once. These data are also associated with another study on T cells of mothers and their children. That publication notes: TCR recombination output is shaped by thymic selection similarly in related and unrelated pairs.

The receptor comes from a boy aged 5-17 years in good health. The source material was blood.

CDR3 sequence reads: CSAQTGTNEKLFF. The CDR3 DNA reads as TGCAGTGCCCAGACAGGAACTAATGAAAAACTGTTTTTT. This chain links TRBV20-1 with TRBJ1-4; a weak D match, TRBD1 (6 bases). The CDR3 runs 13 residues. Germline lookup yields CDR1 DFQATT and CDR2 SNEGSKA (reference sequence). V lost 6 bases and J lost 1, with 9 bases in between.